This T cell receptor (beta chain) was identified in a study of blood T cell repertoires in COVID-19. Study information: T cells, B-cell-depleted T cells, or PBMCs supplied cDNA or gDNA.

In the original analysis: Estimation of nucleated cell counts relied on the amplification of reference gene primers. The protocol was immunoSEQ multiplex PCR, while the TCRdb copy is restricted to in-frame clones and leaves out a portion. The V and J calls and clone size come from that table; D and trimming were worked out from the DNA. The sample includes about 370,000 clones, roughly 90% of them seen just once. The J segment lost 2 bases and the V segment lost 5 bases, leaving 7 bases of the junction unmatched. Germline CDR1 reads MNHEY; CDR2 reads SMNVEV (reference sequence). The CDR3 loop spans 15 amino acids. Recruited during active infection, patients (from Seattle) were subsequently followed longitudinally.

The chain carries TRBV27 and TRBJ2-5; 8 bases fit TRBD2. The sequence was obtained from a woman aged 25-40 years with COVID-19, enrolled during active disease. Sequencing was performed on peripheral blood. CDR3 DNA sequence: TGTGCCAGCAGTCCCTCGGGACTAGATCAAGAGACCCAGTACTTC. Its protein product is CASSPSGLDQETQYF.